The 17 T cell receptor beta chains below come from one sample, sequenced in a study of blood T cell repertoires in COVID-19. Clones were read by immunoSEQ multiplex PCR, and TCRdb kept only the in-frame ones, dropping some. The sample lists more than 150,000 clones, around 81% occurring once. Material for sequencing was peripheral blood. The receptor set was obtained from a woman aged 80 or older with COVID-19, enrolled during active disease.

The V and J genes are TRBV6-1 and TRBJ2-7; D is uncertain. Germline lookup yields CDR1 MNHNS and CDR2 SASEGT. Trimming stripped 1 base from V and 1 base from J, with 11 bases between. The CDR3 consists of 15 residues. In DNA, the CDR3 is TGTGCCAGCAGTGAAGTTGGAGCTGCATCCTACGAGCAGTACTTC. Protein product: CASSEVGAASYEQYF.

This clone occurred once. The J gene is TRBJ2-7, the V gene TRBV4-3, with D maybe TRBD1 (5 bases). The CDR3 consists of 14 residues. CDR1 LGHNA and CDR2 YSLEER come from the germline V gene. V lost 0 bases, J lost 6 bases, and 12 bases lay in between. The CDR3 loop is CASSQDRGFGEQYF. CDR3 nucleotide sequence: TGCGCCAGCAGCCAAGATAGGGGTTTCGGCGAGCAGTACTTC.

This clone appeared a single time. The J gene is TRBJ1-6, the V gene TRBV7-2; 9 bases fit TRBD1. The trim removed 5 bases at V and 5 bases at J, leaving 4 bases unmatched. CDR1 is SGHTA and CDR2 is FQGNSA in the germline V gene. The CDR3 contains 15 residues. The CDR3 region has the DNA TGTGCCAGCAGCCTACGGACAGGGGATAATTCACCCCTCCACTTT. As protein: CASSLRTGDNSPLHF. Full variable domain (remainder filled in from reference TRBV7-2 and TRBJ1-6): GAGVSQSPSNKVTEKGKDVELRCDPISGHTALYWYRQSLGQGLEFLIYFQGNSAPDKSGLPSDRFSAERTGGSVSTLTIQRTQQEDSAVYLCASSLRTGDNSPLHFGNGTRLTVT.

V usage is TRBV27 and J usage is TRBJ2-3; a weak D match, TRBD1 (5 bases). Trimming cost V 6 bases and J 4 bases, with 29 bases left between them. There are 19 residues in the CDR3. Germline values: CDR1 MNHEY, CDR2 SMNVEV (reference sequence). For the CDR3, the DNA is TGTGCCAGCAGCTCAGAAAGGTTTAGGGGCCGGGTAGGCGCAGATACGCAGTATTTT. Translating gives CASSSERFRGRVGADTQYF.

The chain joins TRBV5-1 to TRBJ1-2, with D possibly TRBD1 on 6 matching bases. Trimming removed 2 bases from V and 4 bases from J, with 12 bases in between. In germline, CDR1 is SGHRS, CDR2 YFSETQ. CDR3 size: 14 residues. In DNA, the CDR3 is TGCGCCAGCAGCTTAACAGGGAGGGGCTATGGCTACACCTTC. Its protein is CASSLTGRGYGYTF.

This rearrangement joins TRBV14 to TRBJ2-5; 7 nucleotides align to TRBD1. This CDR3 region has 15 residues. Germline V gene data show CDR1 as SGHDN and CDR2 as FVKESK. Trimming cost V 2 bases and J 7 bases; bases outside gene matches: 10. This CDR3 is CASSQIGQAQGTQYF. CDR3 DNA sequence: TGTGCCAGCAGCCAAATCGGACAGGCCCAGGGGACCCAGTACTTC.

This sequence joins TRBV5-4 and TRBJ2-1, with TRBD2 identical over 13 bases. The V and J ends lost 4 bases and 7 bases, in that order; junction bases with no gene match: 5. Looked up from germline, CDR1 is SGHNT and CDR2 is YYREEE (reference sequence). The CDR3 consists of 15 residues. CDR3 residues: CASSRTSGSLNEQFF. CDR3 coding DNA: TGTGCCAGCAGCCGGACTAGCGGGAGTTTAAATGAGCAGTTCTTC.

The chain's CDR3 is CASSRDRVNGYTF. The CDR3 coding sequence is TGTGCCAGCAGCCGGGACAGGGTGAATGGCTACACCTTC. This chain connects TRBV6-5 to TRBJ1-2; 9 nucleotides match TRBD1. In germline, CDR1 is MNHEY, CDR2 SVGAGI. Germline trimming cut 6 bases from V and 6 bases from J; bases unmatched to any gene: 5. The CDR3 length is 13 residues.

This clone was seen once. The gene calls are TRBV7-9 and TRBJ1-2; 8 bases align to TRBD1. The ends lost 6 bases at V and 3 bases at J; junction bases unmatched: 6. CDR1 and CDR2 from the germline V gene are SEHNR and FQNEAQ (reference sequence). This CDR3 spans 14 amino acids. CDR3 amino acids: CASRRTGWDYGYTF. The CDR3 coding sequence is TGTGCCAGCAGGCGGACAGGGTGGGACTATGGCTACACCTTC.

The genes are TRBV19 and TRBJ2-4; D not certain. The CDR3 contains 13 residues. Trimming took 4 bases from V and 0 from J, leaving 4 bases between them. Looked up from germline, CDR1 is LNHDA and CDR2 is SQIVND (reference sequence). Here the CDR3 DNA reads TGTGCCAGTAGTAGCGGAGCCAAAAACATTCAGTACTTC. It yields the protein CASSSGAKNIQYF.

The genes are TRBV2 and TRBJ2-7; maybe TRBD1 (6 bases). The V gene's germline CDR1 is SNHLY and CDR2 FYNNEI. The CDR3 contains 16 residues. V lost 6 bases, J lost 0 bases, and 18 bases lay in between. In nucleotides, the CDR3 is TGTGCCAGCAGCGAGAGGGACACTACCAGCTCCTACGAGCAGTACTTC. Translated: CASSERDTTSSYEQYF.

The J gene is TRBJ2-7, the V gene TRBV27, with 9 nucleotides matching TRBD1. The CDR3 consists of 17 residues. The trim removed 5 bases at V and 3 bases at J, leaving 14 bases unmatched. CDR1 and CDR2 from the germline V gene are MNHEY and SMNVEV (reference sequence). The CDR3: CASSRPKPGTGHYEQYF. CDR3 nucleotides: TGTGCCAGCAGTCGACCAAAACCCGGGACAGGGCACTACGAGCAGTACTTC.

This clone showed up just once. This sequence joins TRBV18 and TRBJ2-7; 11 bases are shared with TRBD2. Germline V lookup: CDR1 KGHSH, CDR2 LQKENI. The CDR3 runs to 18 residues. V was pared by 3 bases and J by 0 bases, with 10 bases of the junction left unmatched. The CDR3 sequence is CASSPLTSGGPSSYEQYF. The CDR3 DNA is TGTGCCAGCTCACCCCTCACTAGCGGGGGACCTAGCTCCTACGAGCAGTACTTC.

CDR3 amino acids: CSVEDTLAYEQYF. The CDR3 coding sequence is TGCAGCGTTGAAGATACCCTAGCCTACGAGCAGTACTTC. The V call is TRBV29-1, the J call TRBJ2-7; D call uncertain. Germline V CDR1 and CDR2: SQVTM, ANQGSEA. The CDR3 spans 13 residues. Trimming shortened V by 0 bases and J by 2 bases, and 8 bases separated the two germline ends.

The genes are TRBV2 and TRBJ1-1, with 9 nucleotides matching TRBD1. Germline CDR1 is SNHLY and CDR2 is FYNNEI. Losses at the gene ends were 6 bases for V and 1 base for J; bases not matched to a gene: 6. The CDR3 runs to 15 residues. The CDR3 spells CASSEQGAGNTEAFF. DNA of the CDR3: TGTGCCAGCAGCGAACAGGGGGCCGGGAACACTGAAGCTTTCTTT.

The rearrangement uses TRBV7-2 and TRBJ1-3; 7 bases map to TRBD1. The V and J ends lost 2 bases and 4 bases, in that order; junction bases with no gene match: 8. CDR1 SGHTA and CDR2 FQGNSA come from the germline V gene. CDR3 length equals 16 residues. The CDR3 DNA reads as TGTGCCAGCAGCTTACAGGGCCAGGGGGTCGGAAACACCATATATTTT. Amino acids: CASSLQGQGVGNTIYF.

This chain connects TRBV11-3 to TRBJ2-1, with a tentative D call TRBD2 (6 bases). The CDR3 loop spans 15 amino acids. CDR1 SGHNT and CDR2 YENEEA come from the germline V gene. The V end was cut by 1 base, the J end by 0 bases, with 7 bases between. The chain's CDR3 is CASSLGTNSYNEQFF. DNA for the CDR3: TGTGCCAGCAGCTTAGGGACTAACTCCTACAATGAGCAGTTCTTC. Variable domain in full (rest from reference TRBV11-3 and TRBJ2-1): EAGVVQSPRYKIIEKKQPVAFWCNPISGHNTLYWYLQNLGQGPELLIRYENEEAVDDSQLPKDRFSAERLKGVDSTLKIQPAELGDSAVYLCASSLGTNSYNEQFFGPGTRLTVL.